This T cell receptor beta chain is drawn from a study of vaccination effects on CD4 cells after COVID-19. About the study: Post-vaccine specimens were collected at a median of 72 days following the second dose. Study findings and constraints: The study dataset contains few convalescent patients and includes no early post-infection timepoints. Clones induced by infection and by vaccine showed marked clonal contraction late after vaccination. Cross-reaction with common cold coronaviruses was seen in only 1 of 255 vaccine-induced clones from healthy vaccinees.

Scientists isolated CD4+ T cells after an approximately 11-day culture period ended. All study participants received two doses of BNT162b2 or mRNA-1273 vaccine. Comments on this clone: Its antigen remains unknown.

Some clones are missing from TCRdb's copy, which holds only in-frame ones; the method was immunoSEQ multiplex PCR. The sample consists of more than 60,000 clones, 74% of them appearing once. This CDR3 comprises 14 residues. V lost 0 bases, J lost 6 bases, and 9 bases lay in between. Per germline, CDR1 LGHNA and CDR2 YSLEER. The genes are TRBV4-3 and TRBJ2-4; weak D call: TRBD1 (5 bases). The sample was CD4+ T cells from PBMCs cultured without peptide, taken after COVID-19 vaccination. The receptor comes from a human donor who received a COVID-19 vaccine. CDR3 residues: CASSQESGINIQYF. The CDR3 DNA sequence: TGCGCCAGCAGCCAAGAATCAGGGATAAACATTCAGTACTTC.